A single sample is the source of the 28 T cell receptor beta chains below, sequenced in a study of T-cell reconstitution after alpha-beta-depleted transplantation in children. The TCRbeta library incorporated unique molecular identifiers. Each CDR3 protein is one row after TCRdb ran MiXCR on the PCR reads. The sample includes 220,000 or so distinct CDR3 sequences, roughly 8.2% of them seen just once. The source was PBMCs, mostly from graft donor cells, collected 180 days after TCRalphabeta/CD19-depleted stem cell transplant. The receptors originated from a male patient younger than 18 who had a stem cell transplant for acute lymphoblastic leukemia, so the T cells may come from the graft donor.

Details on this clonotype: This sequence may be a read error, since a much larger clone differs from it by one base. This sequence joins TRBV20-1 and TRBJ2-1, with TRBD2 matching 11 bases. The germline CDR1 and CDR2 sequences are DFQATT and SNEGSKA (reference sequence). The CDR3 loop spans 14 amino acids. The CDR3 is CSASRLAGNNDQFF. CDR3 DNA: TGCAGTGCTAGTCGACTAGCGGGGAACAATGACCAGTTCTTC.

This clonotype was detected ten times or more. V gene TRBV5-1 combines with J gene TRBJ2-7; possibly TRBD2 for D (6 bases). The V end was cut by 4 bases, the J end by 3 bases, with 11 bases between. The CDR3 sequence is 13 residues long. Germline CDR1 and CDR2: SGHRS and YFSETQ. This chain's CDR3 is CASSRDLNYEQYF. In DNA form, the CDR3 reads TGCGCCAGCAGCCGGGACTTAAACTACGAGCAGTACTTC.

This clonotype showed up many times. The genes are TRBV5-1 and TRBJ1-1, with D maybe TRBD1 (6 bases). This CDR3 contains 15 residues. Germline loops: CDR1 SGHRS, CDR2 YFSETQ. V was shortened by 4 bases and J by 1 base, with 14 bases between the two germline ends. The CDR3 bases are TGCGCCAGCAGCCCGCGGGACATTTCGAACACTGAAGCTTTCTTT. The encoded protein is CASSPRDISNTEAFF.

This clonotype was observed many times. The chain links TRBV10-3 to TRBJ2-1; tentative D call: TRBD1 (5 bases). The CDR3 spans 15 residues. V was shortened by 7 bases and J by 0 bases, with 13 bases between the two germline ends. CDR1 is ENHRY, CDR2 SYGVKD, per germline. CDR3: CAITQGQGSYNEQFF. The CDR3 nucleotides are TGTGCCATCACTCAGGGTCAGGGCTCCTACAATGAGCAGTTCTTC.

This clonotype was counted ten times or more. The rearrangement joins TRBV27 to TRBJ2-2; D is unresolved. CDR3 size: 15 residues. Trimming cost V 0 bases and J 7 bases, with 12 bases left between them. Germline V gene lookup returns CDR1 MNHEY and CDR2 SMNVEV (reference sequence). This CDR3 reads CASSLSKMRNGELFF. CDR3 DNA sequence: TGTGCCAGCAGTTTATCAAAAATGCGGAACGGGGAGCTGTTTTTT.

This clonotype was counted at least ten times. V is TRBV4-3 and J is TRBJ1-1; possible D gene TRBD1, 5 bases. Germline loops: CDR1 LGHNA, CDR2 YSLEER. The CDR3 sequence is 15 residues long. Trimming removed 2 bases at V and 3 bases at J, with 13 bases between. DNA for the CDR3: TGCGCCAGCAGCCAATATGGGGGACCGGACACTGAAGCTTTCTTT. Translation: CASSQYGGPDTEAFF.

The table lists this clonotype with many counts. CDR3 nucleotides: TGCGCCAGCAGCTTTCTAGGGGGGACCCTTGACGAGCAGTACTTC. Its translation: CASSFLGGTLDEQYF. V usage is TRBV5-1 and J usage is TRBJ2-7; D could derive from TRBD1 or TRBD2 (6 bases each). Germline V gene lookup returns CDR1 SGHRS and CDR2 YFSETQ. Trimming removed 2 bases at V and 5 bases at J, with 17 bases between. There are 15 residues in the CDR3.

This clonotype was seen repeatedly, ten times or more. The chain employs TRBV12-3 or TRBV12-4 and TRBJ1-1, with a weak D call TRBD1 (5 bases). Deletions cut 2 bases from V and 1 base from J, with 8 bases between. CDR3 length equals 14 residues. The CDR3 region is CASSLRGPNTEAFF. The CDR3 DNA sequence: TGTGCCAGCAGTTTAAGGGGCCCGAACACTGAAGCTTTCTTT.

This clonotype was recorded many times. CDR3 DNA sequence: TGTGCCAGCTCACCACGAGGCAGGGAGAATTCACCCCTCCACTTT. This gives the protein CASSPRGRENSPLHF. This chain joins TRBV18 and TRBJ1-6, with D tentatively TRBD1 (5 bases). Germline loops: CDR1 KGHSH, CDR2 LQKENI. The CDR3 runs 15 residues. Trimming pared 1 base from V and 7 bases from J, leaving 11 bases between.

This clonotype was seen ten or more times. The chain has TRBV4-3 and TRBJ1-1; TRBD1 agrees at 7 bases. The CDR3 has 15 residues. CDR1 and CDR2 from the germline V gene are LGHNA and YSLEER. The V and J ends lost 0 bases and 3 bases, in that order; junction bases with no gene match: 4. The CDR3: CASSQERGRDTEAFF. CDR3 in DNA: TGCGCCAGCAGCCAAGAAAGGGGGCGCGACACTGAAGCTTTCTTT.

The table lists this clonotype with a few counts. The rearrangement uses TRBV5-6 and TRBJ1-1, with no clear D. Trimming cost V 0 bases and J 1 base, with 10 bases left between them. Germline loops: CDR1 SGHDT, CDR2 YYEEEE. CDR3 length: 15 residues. The CDR3 region is CASSLAGGWNTEAFF. Written as DNA, the CDR3 is TGTGCCAGCAGCTTGGCGGGCGGGTGGAACACTGAAGCTTTCTTT.

This clonotype was seen repeatedly, ten times or more. The rearrangement links TRBV4-3 to TRBJ2-2; D uncertain. Trimming shortened V by 1 base and J by 5 bases, and 17 bases separated the two germline ends. Germline V lookup: CDR1 LGHNA, CDR2 YSLEER. The CDR3 runs to 17 residues. For the CDR3, the DNA is TGCGCCAGCAGCCAAGTAGTGTCCGCGGCCGGGACCGGGGAGCTGTTTTTT. Translation gives CASSQVVSAAGTGELFF.

Many counts were recorded for this clonotype. The V and J genes are TRBV18 and TRBJ2-1; D is undetermined. The CDR3 sequence is 13 residues long. The germline V and J ends were trimmed by 5 bases and 0 bases, with 5 bases remaining between them. Looked up from germline, CDR1 is KGHSH and CDR2 is LQKENI. The CDR3 sequence is CASSSYSYNEQFF. In DNA form, the CDR3 reads TGTGCCAGCTCATCTTACTCCTACAATGAGCAGTTCTTC.

The rearrangement links TRBV6-2 or TRBV6-3 to TRBJ1-2; TRBD1 is a possible D gene (6 bases). V was trimmed by 6 bases and J by 6 bases, leaving 17 bases between them. Germline V lookup: CDR1 MNHEY, CDR2 SVGEGT. CDR3 length: 14 amino acids. CDR3 DNA sequence: TGTGCCAGCAGAAGAGGGGGATGGCGCCATGGCTACACCTTC. This translates into CASRRGGWRHGYTF.

This chain uses TRBV19 with TRBJ2-5; a possible D gene is TRBD1 (6 bases). The germline CDR1 and CDR2 sequences are LNHDA and SQIVND (reference sequence). The CDR3 length is 14 residues. Between the trimmed V and J ends, which lost 3 bases and 0 bases, there was a span of 8 bases. Here the CDR3 reads CASSMTGHQETQYF. CDR3 DNA: TGTGCCAGTAGTATGACAGGACACCAAGAGACCCAGTACTTC.

In its sample, this clonotype was seen many times. This chain joins TRBV5-1 and TRBJ1-2; D not certain. This CDR3 is built from 16 residues. The V gene lost 7 bases and the J gene lost 1 base, with 20 bases spanning the gap. Germline assignment: CDR1 SGHRS and CDR2 YFSETQ. Written as DNA, the CDR3 is TGCGCCAGCCTAAACAAAGGGCAGGTCCTTAACTATGGCTACACCTTC. This sequence encodes CASLNKGQVLNYGYTF.

This clonotype showed up many times. The genes are TRBV29-1 and TRBJ2-7; D assignment may be TRBD1 or TRBD2 (5 bases each). The CDR3 spans 12 residues. Germline CDR1 reads SQVTM; CDR2 reads ANQGSEA. Between the trimmed V and J ends, which lost 6 bases and 3 bases, there was a span of 12 bases. CDR3 sequence: CSVRRDGYEQYF. The CDR3 nucleotides read TGCAGCGTCAGACGGGACGGCTACGAGCAGTACTTC.

Concerning this clonotype itself: This may come from a read error, since a much larger clone is one base off. The chain uses TRBV20-1 and TRBJ2-7, with TRBD1 matching over 8 bases. Per germline, CDR1 DFQATT and CDR2 SNEGSKA (reference sequence). This CDR3 contains 16 residues. V shed 1 base and J 0 bases; nucleotides not matched to a gene: 8. CDR3: CSARGTGLGNSYEQYF. CDR3 nucleotide sequence: TGCAGTGCTAGAGGGACAGGGCTCGGGAACTCCTACGAGCAGTACTTC.

This clonotype has a count of ten or more. The rearrangement joins TRBV15 to TRBJ2-5; TRBD2 is a possible D gene (6 bases). The germline gives CDR1 LNHNV, CDR2 YYDKDF (reference sequence). Deletions cut 3 bases from V and 2 bases from J, with 16 bases between. This CDR3 has 16 amino acids. CDR3 residues: CATSSYSGTPQETQYF. The DNA for the CDR3 is TGTGCCACCAGCAGTTATAGCGGAACTCCACAAGAGACCCAGTACTTC. The full variable domain, rest sourced from reference TRBV15 and TRBJ2-5, is DAMVIQNPRYQVTQFGKPVTLSCSQTLNHNVMYWYQQKSSQAPKLLFHYYDKDFNNEADTPDNFQSRRPNTSFCFLDIRSPGLGDTAMYLCATSSYSGTPQETQYFGPGTRLLVL.

This clonotype has at least ten counts. V and J are TRBV6-1 and TRBJ2-3; D assignment may be TRBD1 or TRBD2 (5 bases each). Trimming left V 4 bases short and J 5 bases short, with 10 bases between. The CDR3 spans 13 residues. Germline V gives CDR1 MNHNS, CDR2 SASEGT. Here the CDR3 reads CASSGRDQDTQYF. The CDR3, as DNA: TGTGCCAGCAGTGGCCGGGACCAAGATACGCAGTATTTT.

This clonotype was seen ten or more times. The J gene is TRBJ2-2, the V gene TRBV5-1, with 7 bases matching TRBD2. The germline CDR1 and CDR2 sequences are SGHRS and YFSETQ. V gave up 0 bases and J gave up 0 bases; unmatched junction bases: 8. The CDR3 totals 18 residues. Here the CDR3 DNA reads TGCGCCAGCAGCTTGGGCCTAGCGGCTATCTCGAACACCGGGGAGCTGTTTTTT. As protein: CASSLGLAAISNTGELFF. Filled out from reference TRBV5-1 and TRBJ2-2, the complete variable domain reads KAGVTQTPRYLIKTRGQQVTLSCSPISGHRSVSWYQQTPGQGLQFLFEYFSETQRNKGNFPGRFSGRQFSNSRSEMNVSTLELGDSALYLCASSLGLAAISNTGELFFGEGSRLTVL.

This clonotype was detected ten times or more. The rearrangement uses TRBV7-3 and TRBJ2-2, with 11 positions matching TRBD2. V lost 5 bases to trimming and J lost 3 bases; unmatched junction nucleotides: 2. Germline-derived CDR1 and CDR2 are SGHTA and FQGTGA. The CDR3 is 15 amino acids. CDR3 protein: CASSTSGRHTGELFF. The CDR3 bases are TGTGCCAGCAGCACTAGCGGGAGACACACCGGGGAGCTGTTTTTT.

This clonotype was observed many times. V usage is TRBV12-3 or TRBV12-4 and J usage is TRBJ2-2; TRBD1 matches 7 bases. Losses at the gene ends were 6 bases for V and 3 bases for J; bases not matched to a gene: 4. The CDR3 has 14 residues. The CDR3 DNA follows: TGTGCCAGCAGGCCCGGGACAGACACCGGGGAGCTGTTTTTT. Translation: CASRPGTDTGELFF.

The table lists this clonotype with many counts. CDR3 in amino acids: CASREFNEQFF. The CDR3 DNA reads as TGTGCCAGCAGGGAATTCAATGAGCAGTTCTTC. This chain joins TRBV27 and TRBJ2-1; D remains unclear. CDR3 size: 11 residues. V was shortened by 6 bases and J by 6 bases, with 6 bases between the two germline ends. Germline assignment: CDR1 MNHEY and CDR2 SMNVEV (reference sequence).

Many counts were recorded for this clonotype. The V gene is TRBV2, the J gene TRBJ2-2, with 8 bases lining up with TRBD1. The CDR3 consists of 14 residues. Germline V lookup: CDR1 SNHLY, CDR2 FYNNEI. The junction had 1 base not matched to a gene; V was cut back by 6 bases and J by 1 base. The CDR3 coding sequence is TGTGCCAGCAGGGGGACAGGGAACACCGGGGAGCTGTTTTTT. Protein sequence: CASRGTGNTGELFF.

This clonotype showed up many times. The V and J genes are TRBV12-3 or TRBV12-4 and TRBJ1-5; D remains ambiguous. V dropped 5 bases and J dropped 4 bases, with 18 bases sitting between them. This CDR3 comprises 16 residues. This CDR3 is CASSPQRTVGNQPQHF. In nucleotides, the CDR3 is TGTGCCAGCAGTCCACAAAGGACGGTGGGAAATCAGCCCCAGCATTTT.

This clonotype was recorded many times. The J gene is TRBJ1-5, the V gene TRBV12-3 or TRBV12-4; D is perhaps TRBD1 (6 bases). V was pared by 6 bases and J by 2 bases, with 20 bases between. The CDR3 spans 17 residues. The CDR3 coding sequence is TGTGCCAGCAGCGCTACTAGGGGGGGCGCGGGCAATCAGCCCCAGCATTTT. It translates to CASSATRGGAGNQPQHF.

The CDR3 loop is CASSPRLTGGTGELFF. Here the CDR3 DNA reads TGTGCCAGCAGCCCCCGGTTGACAGGGGGAACCGGGGAGCTGTTTTTT. This chain connects TRBV11-2 to TRBJ2-2; 9 bases map to TRBD1. The CDR3 has 16 residues. CDR1 and CDR2 (germline): SGHAT, FQNNGV. J gave up 5 bases and V 5 bases, and 9 bases lay outside the gene matches.